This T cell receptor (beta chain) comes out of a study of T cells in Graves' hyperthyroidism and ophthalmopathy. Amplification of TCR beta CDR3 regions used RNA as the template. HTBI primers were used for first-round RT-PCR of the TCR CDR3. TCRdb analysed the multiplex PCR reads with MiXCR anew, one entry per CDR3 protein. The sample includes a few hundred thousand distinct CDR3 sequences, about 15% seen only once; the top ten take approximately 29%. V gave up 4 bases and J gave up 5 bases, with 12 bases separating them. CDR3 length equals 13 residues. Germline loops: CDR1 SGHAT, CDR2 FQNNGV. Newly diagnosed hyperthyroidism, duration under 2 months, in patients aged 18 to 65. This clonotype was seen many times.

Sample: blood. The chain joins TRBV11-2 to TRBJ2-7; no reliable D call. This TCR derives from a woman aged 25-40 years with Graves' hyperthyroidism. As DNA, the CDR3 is TGTGCCAGCAGCTACCGTCCAGGAGACGAGCAGTACTTC. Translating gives CASSYRPGDEQYF.